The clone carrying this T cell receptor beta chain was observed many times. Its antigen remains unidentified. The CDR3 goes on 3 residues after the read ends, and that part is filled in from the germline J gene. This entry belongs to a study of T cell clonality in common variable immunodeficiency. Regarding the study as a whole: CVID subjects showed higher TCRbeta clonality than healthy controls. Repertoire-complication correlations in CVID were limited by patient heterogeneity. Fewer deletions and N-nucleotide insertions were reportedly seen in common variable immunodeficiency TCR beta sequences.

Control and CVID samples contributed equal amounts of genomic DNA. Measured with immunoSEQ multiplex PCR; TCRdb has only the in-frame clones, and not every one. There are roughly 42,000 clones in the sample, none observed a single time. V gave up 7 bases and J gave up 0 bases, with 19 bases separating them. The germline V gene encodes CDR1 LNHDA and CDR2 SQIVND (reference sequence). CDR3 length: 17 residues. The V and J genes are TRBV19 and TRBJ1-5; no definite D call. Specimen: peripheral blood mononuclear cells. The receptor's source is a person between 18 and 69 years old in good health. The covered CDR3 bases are TGTGCCAGTACCCAGGAGGGTGGGCGAAATAGCAATCAGCCC. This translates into CASTQEGGRNSNQP. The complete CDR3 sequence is CASTQEGGRNSNQPQHF.